Listed below are T cell receptor beta chains from one sample, sequenced in a study of T-cell reconstitution after alpha-beta-depleted transplantation in children. One entry per CDR3 protein results from TCRdb running MiXCR on the PCR reads. Of about 70,000 distinct CDR3 sequences listed, roughly a tenth are singletons. The input for sequencing was PBMCs, taken before TCRalphabeta/CD19-depleted stem cell transplant. All receptors derive from a boy aged 5-17 years with acute myeloid leukemia, due to receive a stem cell transplant. Both conserved end residues are part of each CDR3. The D gene is left open where the match is weak. The listing skips clone size in some rows; elsewhere it reads once, few, many or a size class.

clone_size: many; d_call: TRBD2; v_call: TRBV28; j_call: TRBJ2-2; cdr3_aa: CASSHRLALNTGELFF; cdr3_nt: TGTGCCAGCAGTCATCGACTAGCGCTGAACACCGGGGAGCTGTTTTTT
clone_size: many; d_call: .; v_call: TRBV28; j_call: TRBJ2-3; cdr3_aa: CASADEGSSTDTQYF; cdr3_nt: TGTGCCAGCGCTGACGAGGGATCTAGCACAGATACGCAGTATTTT
clone_size: many; d_call: .; v_call: TRBV12-3/TRBV12-4; j_call: TRBJ1-4; cdr3_aa: CASSFRGGSEKLFF; cdr3_nt: TGTGCCAGCAGTTTTCGGGGGGGAAGTGAAAAACTGTTTTTT
clone_size: .; d_call: TRBD2; v_call: TRBV5-8; j_call: TRBJ2-5; cdr3_aa: CASSLAGTSGYQETQYF; cdr3_nt: TGTGCCAGCAGCTTGGCCGGGACTAGCGGGTACCAAGAGACCCAGTACTTC
clone_size: many; d_call: .; v_call: TRBV7-2; j_call: TRBJ1-2; cdr3_aa: CASSSGLRLSGYTF; cdr3_nt: TGTGCCAGCAGCTCCGGACTTAGACTCAGTGGCTACACCTTC
clone_size: many; d_call: .; v_call: TRBV11-2; j_call: TRBJ2-5; cdr3_aa: CASSLANPADRETQYF; cdr3_nt: TGTGCCAGCAGCTTAGCCAACCCAGCAGACAGAGAGACCCAGTACTTC
clone_size: many; d_call: .; v_call: TRBV3-1; j_call: TRBJ1-1; cdr3_aa: CASSVLLATTRTEAFF; cdr3_nt: TGTGCCAGCAGCGTCCTTTTGGCCACCACCCGCACTGAAGCTTTCTTT
clone_size: many; d_call: .; v_call: TRBV28; j_call: TRBJ2-1; cdr3_aa: CASRPQGLALYNEQFF; cdr3_nt: TGTGCCAGCAGACCCCAAGGACTGGCCCTATACAATGAGCAGTTCTTC
clone_size: .; d_call: .; v_call: TRBV6-1; j_call: TRBJ1-5; cdr3_aa: CASSEAYSNQPQHF; cdr3_nt: TGTGCCAGCAGTGAAGCGTATAGCAATCAGCCCCAGCATTTT
clone_size: many; d_call: TRBD2; v_call: TRBV6-5; j_call: TRBJ2-1; cdr3_aa: CASRRTRSVPEQFF; cdr3_nt: TGTGCCAGCAGGCGGACTAGGTCGGTTCCTGAGCAGTTCTTC
clone_size: many; d_call: .; v_call: TRBV5-6; j_call: TRBJ2-3; cdr3_aa: CASSLAALSQAKDTQYF; cdr3_nt: TGTGCCAGCAGCTTGGCTGCGTTGTCCCAGGCCAAAGATACGCAGTATTTT
clone_size: many; d_call: TRBD2; v_call: TRBV7-2; j_call: TRBJ2-2; cdr3_aa: CASSWGASGRAGELFF; cdr3_nt: TGTGCCAGCAGCTGGGGTGCTAGCGGGAGGGCCGGGGAGCTGTTTTTT
clone_size: few; d_call: .; v_call: TRBV23-1; j_call: TRBJ1-4; cdr3_aa: CASSPRGGSEKLFF; cdr3_nt: TGCGCCAGCAGTCCTCGGGGGGGCTCGGAAAAACTGTTTTTT
clone_size: many; d_call: .; v_call: TRBV10-3; j_call: TRBJ2-3; cdr3_aa: CAISYTDTQYF; cdr3_nt: TGTGCCATCAGTTACACAGATACGCAGTATTTT
clone_size: few; d_call: TRBD1; v_call: TRBV18; j_call: TRBJ1-2; cdr3_aa: CASSPGQGIGGYTF; cdr3_nt: TGTGCCAGCTCACCTGGACAGGGAATAGGTGGCTACACCTTC
clone_size: many; d_call: TRBD2; v_call: TRBV7-9; j_call: TRBJ2-5; cdr3_aa: CASTGLAGLETQYF; cdr3_nt: TGTGCCAGCACCGGACTAGCGGGGTTGGAGACCCAGTACTTC
clone_size: many; d_call: .; v_call: TRBV6-1; j_call: TRBJ1-3; cdr3_aa: CASRLGVGSSGNTIYF; cdr3_nt: TGTGCCAGCAGACTAGGCGTTGGTAGCTCTGGAAACACCATATATTTT
clone_size: large; d_call: .; v_call: TRBV11-2; j_call: TRBJ2-1; cdr3_aa: CASSLTKEQFF; cdr3_nt: TGTGCCAGCAGCTTAACTAAGGAGCAGTTCTTC
clone_size: many; d_call: .; v_call: TRBV20-1; j_call: TRBJ1-3; cdr3_aa: CSASGSGNTIYF; cdr3_nt: TGCAGTGCTAGTGGGTCTGGAAACACCATATATTTT
clone_size: few; d_call: .; v_call: TRBV14; j_call: TRBJ2-1; cdr3_aa: CASSPLGIVTSSNEQFF; cdr3_nt: TGTGCCAGCAGCCCCCTTGGAATAGTAACTAGCAGCAATGAGCAGTTCTTC
clone_size: many; d_call: .; v_call: TRBV7-2; j_call: TRBJ2-7; cdr3_aa: CASSLEASASYEQYF; cdr3_nt: TGTGCCAGCAGCTTAGAGGCTAGCGCATCCTACGAGCAGTACTTC
clone_size: many; d_call: TRBD1; v_call: TRBV5-1; j_call: TRBJ2-5; cdr3_aa: CASIRAGGMRETQYF; cdr3_nt: TGCGCCAGCATCCGGGCAGGGGGCATGAGAGAGACCCAGTACTTC
clone_size: .; d_call: .; v_call: TRBV5-1; j_call: TRBJ2-5; cdr3_aa: CASSPSQETQYF; cdr3_nt: TGCGCCAGCAGCCCCTCCCAAGAGACCCAGTACTTC
clone_size: few; d_call: .; v_call: TRBV11-3; j_call: TRBJ1-6; cdr3_aa: CASSLGVPNSPLHF; cdr3_nt: TGTGCCAGCAGCTTGGGGGTCCCTAATTCACCCCTCCACTTT
clone_size: many; d_call: .; v_call: TRBV9; j_call: TRBJ2-2; cdr3_aa: CASSSKLTGELFF; cdr3_nt: TGTGCCAGCAGCTCCAAGCTCACCGGGGAGCTGTTTTTT
clone_size: many; d_call: .; v_call: TRBV5-4; j_call: TRBJ2-6; cdr3_aa: CASSFREGANVLTF; cdr3_nt: TGTGCCAGCAGCTTCAGGGAAGGGGCCAACGTCCTGACTTTC
clone_size: many; d_call: .; v_call: TRBV20-1; j_call: TRBJ2-1; cdr3_aa: CSARGISSYNEQFF; cdr3_nt: TGCAGTGCCCGCGGCATTAGCTCCTACAATGAGCAGTTCTTC
clone_size: many; d_call: .; v_call: TRBV4-1; j_call: TRBJ2-1; cdr3_aa: CASSQDPVYNEQFF; cdr3_nt: TGCGCCAGCAGCCAAGATCCAGTCTACAATGAGCAGTTCTTC
clone_size: many; d_call: TRBD2; v_call: TRBV20-1; j_call: TRBJ2-4; cdr3_aa: CSARDRGSGGALMAKNIQYF; cdr3_nt: TGCAGTGCTAGAGATCGCGGGAGCGGGGGGGCCTTAATGGCCAAAAACATTCAGTACTTC
clone_size: many; d_call: .; v_call: TRBV29-1; j_call: TRBJ2-5; cdr3_aa: CSVEQGETQYF; cdr3_nt: TGCAGCGTTGAGCAGGGGGAGACCCAGTACTTC
clone_size: many; d_call: .; v_call: TRBV29-1; j_call: TRBJ2-3; cdr3_aa: CSADTSTDTQYF; cdr3_nt: TGCAGCGCGGACACGAGCACAGATACGCAGTATTTT
clone_size: many; d_call: .; v_call: TRBV5-1; j_call: TRBJ2-4; cdr3_aa: CASSPRLGDALAKNIQYF; cdr3_nt: TGCGCCAGCAGCCCCCGGTTGGGGGACGCTCTAGCCAAAAACATTCAGTACTTC
clone_size: many; d_call: .; v_call: TRBV5-4; j_call: TRBJ2-1; cdr3_aa: CASSWLGGDNEQFF; cdr3_nt: TGTGCCAGCAGCTGGTTAGGGGGGGACAATGAGCAGTTCTTC
clone_size: many; d_call: .; v_call: TRBV4-2; j_call: TRBJ2-1; cdr3_aa: CASSQAQTHIGGNEQFF; cdr3_nt: TGTGCCAGCAGCCAAGCCCAAACACATATTGGGGGCAATGAGCAGTTCTTC
clone_size: many; d_call: TRBD2; v_call: TRBV28; j_call: TRBJ2-7; cdr3_aa: CASRLAGGSYEQYF; cdr3_nt: TGTGCCAGCAGATTAGCGGGAGGTTCCTACGAGCAGTACTTC
clone_size: few; d_call: TRBD1; v_call: TRBV24-1; j_call: TRBJ2-1; cdr3_aa: CATSDGTGVWNEQFF; cdr3_nt: TGTGCCACCAGTGACGGGACAGGGGTTTGGAATGAGCAGTTCTTC
clone_size: .; d_call: .; v_call: TRBV3-1; j_call: TRBJ2-2; cdr3_aa: CATSHRVFDTGELFF; cdr3_nt: TGTGCCACCTCCCACCGGGTATTCGACACCGGGGAGCTGTTTTTT
clone_size: many; d_call: .; v_call: TRBV6-5; j_call: TRBJ2-3; cdr3_aa: CASSYLTGDTDTQYF; cdr3_nt: TGTGCCAGCAGTTACCTTACCGGGGACACAGATACGCAGTATTTT
clone_size: many; d_call: .; v_call: TRBV27; j_call: TRBJ2-1; cdr3_aa: CASSPPSLRSNEQFF; cdr3_nt: TGTGCCAGCAGTCCCCCAAGCTTACGGAGCAATGAGCAGTTCTTC
clone_size: many; d_call: TRBD1; v_call: TRBV28; j_call: TRBJ1-5; cdr3_aa: CASSLSGTGGDQPQHF; cdr3_nt: TGTGCCAGCAGTTTATCCGGGACAGGGGGCGATCAGCCCCAGCATTTT
clone_size: .; d_call: .; v_call: TRBV6-2/TRBV6-3; j_call: TRBJ2-2; cdr3_aa: CASSPPGSTGELFF; cdr3_nt: TGTGCCAGCAGTCCTCCAGGGTCCACCGGGGAGCTGTTTTTT
clone_size: many; d_call: TRBD1; v_call: TRBV15; j_call: TRBJ2-1; cdr3_aa: CATSTDRGNNEQFF; cdr3_nt: TGTGCCACCAGCACCGACAGGGGTAACAATGAGCAGTTCTTC
clone_size: many; d_call: .; v_call: TRBV7-2; j_call: TRBJ1-1; cdr3_aa: CASSLYPKGGGTEAFF; cdr3_nt: TGTGCCAGCAGCTTATATCCGAAGGGGGGTGGCACTGAAGCTTTCTTT
clone_size: many; d_call: TRBD1; v_call: TRBV7-8; j_call: TRBJ2-5; cdr3_aa: CASLQGTQETQYF; cdr3_nt: TGTGCCAGCTTACAGGGGACCCAAGAGACCCAGTACTTC
clone_size: many; d_call: .; v_call: TRBV7-2; j_call: TRBJ1-2; cdr3_aa: CASSLSPNGYTF; cdr3_nt: TGTGCCAGCAGCTTATCCCCTAATGGCTACACCTTC
clone_size: .; d_call: TRBD2; v_call: TRBV18; j_call: TRBJ2-2; cdr3_aa: CASSPRTSGGTNTGELFF; cdr3_nt: TGTGCCAGCTCACCACGGACTAGCGGGGGGACAAACACCGGGGAGCTGTTTTTT
clone_size: .; d_call: TRBD2; v_call: TRBV11-1; j_call: TRBJ2-1; cdr3_aa: CASSPGALAGALSYNEQFF; cdr3_nt: TGTGCCAGCAGCCCCGGGGCACTAGCGGGAGCGCTCTCCTACAATGAGCAGTTCTTC
clone_size: few; d_call: .; v_call: TRBV20-1; j_call: TRBJ1-5; cdr3_aa: CSASKGPLGNQPQHF; cdr3_nt: TGCAGTGCTAGCAAGGGACCCTTGGGCAATCAGCCCCAGCATTTT
clone_size: many; d_call: .; v_call: TRBV11-2; j_call: TRBJ2-7; cdr3_aa: CASTPPLGPSYEQYF; cdr3_nt: TGTGCCAGCACCCCACCCCTCGGACCCTCCTACGAGCAGTACTTC
clone_size: many; d_call: .; v_call: TRBV20-1; j_call: TRBJ2-3; cdr3_aa: CSARVPAADTQYF; cdr3_nt: TGCAGTGCTAGGGTTCCTGCTGCAGATACGCAGTATTTT
clone_size: many; d_call: TRBD1; v_call: TRBV4-2; j_call: TRBJ2-2; cdr3_aa: CASSQDRDRGGNTGELFF; cdr3_nt: TGTGCCAGCAGCCAAGATAGGGACAGGGGAGGGAACACCGGGGAGCTGTTTTTT
clone_size: many; d_call: TRBD2; v_call: TRBV7-3; j_call: TRBJ2-5; cdr3_aa: CASSFGLAGRETQYF; cdr3_nt: TGTGCCAGCAGCTTCGGACTAGCGGGTAGAGAGACCCAGTACTTC
clone_size: many; d_call: TRBD2; v_call: TRBV7-8; j_call: TRBJ2-5; cdr3_aa: CASSLVAGVETQYF; cdr3_nt: TGTGCCAGCAGCTTAGTTGCGGGGGTGGAGACCCAGTACTTC
clone_size: few; d_call: .; v_call: TRBV7-2; j_call: TRBJ1-1; cdr3_aa: CASSTSRLTGSDTEAFF; cdr3_nt: TGTGCCAGCAGCACCAGTCGTCTCACCGGCTCGGACACTGAAGCTTTCTTT
clone_size: many; d_call: TRBD2; v_call: TRBV7-3; j_call: TRBJ2-3; cdr3_aa: CASSLTGRRDTQYF; cdr3_nt: TGTGCCAGCAGCTTAACCGGGAGGCGAGATACGCAGTATTTT